The 3 T cell receptor beta chains below all came from one sample that was sequenced in a study of blood T cell repertoires in COVID-19. The method was immunoSEQ multiplex PCR; TCRdb's version includes in-frame clones alone and lacks a portion of them. This table has 220,000 or so clones, 88% appearing once. Sequenced material: PBMCs or T cells enriched from blood (not recorded which). The receptors come from a woman between 50 and 59 years old with acute COVID-19.

The V call is TRBV5-1, the J call TRBJ2-7; 13 positions agree with TRBD2. The CDR3 consists of 16 residues. Germline CDR1 and CDR2: SGHRS and YFSETQ. J lost 4 bases, V lost 0 bases, and 4 bases had no gene match. The CDR3 protein is CASSLAETSGRYEQYF. The CDR3, as DNA: TGCGCCAGCAGCTTGGCCGAGACTAGCGGGAGGTACGAGCAGTACTTC.

This clone was counted a few times. The chain links TRBV15 to TRBJ2-2; 8 bases line up with TRBD2. The J segment lost 6 bases and the V segment lost 7 bases, leaving 7 bases of the junction unmatched. The CDR3 loop spans 14 amino acids. Germline V CDR1 and CDR2: LNHNV, YYDKDF (reference sequence). The DNA of the CDR3 is TGTGCCACCATGGAGCGGGAGAATGCCGGGGAGCTGTTTTTT. Its protein product is CATMERENAGELFF.

The CDR3 bases are TGTGCCAGCAATGTCGGGGAGGGTCAGCCCCAGCATTTT. Residues: CASNVGEGQPQHF. V usage is TRBV12-3 or TRBV12-4 and J usage is TRBJ1-5; unclear D gene. This CDR3 contains 13 residues. Trimming removed 7 bases at V and 6 bases at J, with 13 bases between.